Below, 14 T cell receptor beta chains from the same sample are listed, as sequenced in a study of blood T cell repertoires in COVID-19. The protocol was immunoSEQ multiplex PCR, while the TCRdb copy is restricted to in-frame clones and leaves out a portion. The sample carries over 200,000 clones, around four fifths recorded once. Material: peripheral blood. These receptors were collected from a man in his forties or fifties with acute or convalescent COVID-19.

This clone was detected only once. Here the CDR3 reads CASSYRGLESPLHF. The CDR3 DNA is TGTGCCAGTAGTTACAGGGGATTGGAGTCCCCCCTCCACTTT. The V call is TRBV19, the J call TRBJ1-6, with 7 bases aligning to TRBD1. In germline, CDR1 is LNHDA, CDR2 SQIVND (reference sequence). CDR3 length equals 14 residues. After removal of 5 bases from V and 13 bases from J, the junction contained 11 bases not matched to a gene.

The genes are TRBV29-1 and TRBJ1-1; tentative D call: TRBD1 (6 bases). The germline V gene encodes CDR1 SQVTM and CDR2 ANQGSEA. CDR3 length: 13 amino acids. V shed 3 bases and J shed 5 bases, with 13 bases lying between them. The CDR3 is CSVEGKGETEAFF. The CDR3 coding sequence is TGCAGCGTTGAGGGTAAGGGGGAGACTGAAGCTTTCTTT. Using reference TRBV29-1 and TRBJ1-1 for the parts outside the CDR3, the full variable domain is SAVISQKPSRDICQRGTSLTIQCQVDSQVTMMFWYRQQPGQSLTLIATANQGSEATYESGFVIDKFPISRPNLTFSTLTVSNMSPEDSSIYLCSVEGKGETEAFFGQGTRLTVV.

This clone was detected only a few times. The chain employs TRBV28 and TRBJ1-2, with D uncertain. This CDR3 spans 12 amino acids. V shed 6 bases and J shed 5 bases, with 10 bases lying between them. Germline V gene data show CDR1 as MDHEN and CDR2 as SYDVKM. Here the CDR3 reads CASSPHYYGYTF. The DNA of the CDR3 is TGTGCCAGCAGCCCACATTATTATGGCTACACCTTC.

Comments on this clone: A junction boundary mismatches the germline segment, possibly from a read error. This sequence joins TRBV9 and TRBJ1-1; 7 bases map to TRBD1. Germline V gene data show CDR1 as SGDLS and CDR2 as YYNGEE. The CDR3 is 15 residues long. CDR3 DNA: TGTGCCAGCGGGAAACGGACAGGCCAGAACGCTGAAGCTTTCTTT. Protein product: CASGKRTGQNAEAFF.

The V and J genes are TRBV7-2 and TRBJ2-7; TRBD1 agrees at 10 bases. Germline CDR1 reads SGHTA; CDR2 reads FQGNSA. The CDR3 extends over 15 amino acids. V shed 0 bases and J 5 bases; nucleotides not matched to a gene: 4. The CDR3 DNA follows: TGTGCCAGCAGCTTAGCGGGGACAGGGGCCCACGAGCAGTACTTC. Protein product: CASSLAGTGAHEQYF.

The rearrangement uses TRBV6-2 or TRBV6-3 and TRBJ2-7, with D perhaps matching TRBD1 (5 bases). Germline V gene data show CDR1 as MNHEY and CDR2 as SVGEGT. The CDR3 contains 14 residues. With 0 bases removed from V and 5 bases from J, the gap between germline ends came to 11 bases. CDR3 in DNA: TGTGCCAGCAGTTACTCTAGCATCAGGGACGAGCAGTACTTC. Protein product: CASSYSSIRDEQYF.

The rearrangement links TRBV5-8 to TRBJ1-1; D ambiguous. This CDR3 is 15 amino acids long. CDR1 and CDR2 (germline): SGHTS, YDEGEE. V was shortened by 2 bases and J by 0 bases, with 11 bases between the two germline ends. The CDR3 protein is CASSLYSGLNTEAFF. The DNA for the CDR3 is TGTGCCAGCAGCTTATACTCAGGCTTGAACACTGAAGCTTTCTTT.

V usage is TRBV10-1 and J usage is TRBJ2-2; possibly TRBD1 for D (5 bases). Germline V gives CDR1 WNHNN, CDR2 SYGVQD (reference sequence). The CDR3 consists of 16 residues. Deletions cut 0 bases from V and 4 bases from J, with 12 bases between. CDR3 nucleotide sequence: TGCGCCAGCAGTGAGTCGCCTGGAAGGGGCACCGGGGAGCTGTTTTTT. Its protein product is CASSESPGRGTGELFF.

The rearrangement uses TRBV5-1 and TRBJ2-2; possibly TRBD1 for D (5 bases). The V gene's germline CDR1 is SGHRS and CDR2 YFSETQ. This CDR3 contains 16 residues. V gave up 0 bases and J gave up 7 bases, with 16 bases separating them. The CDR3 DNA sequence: TGCGCCAGCAGCTTGGCTGGGTCCCAGGGATTCGGGGAGCTGTTTTTT. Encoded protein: CASSLAGSQGFGELFF.

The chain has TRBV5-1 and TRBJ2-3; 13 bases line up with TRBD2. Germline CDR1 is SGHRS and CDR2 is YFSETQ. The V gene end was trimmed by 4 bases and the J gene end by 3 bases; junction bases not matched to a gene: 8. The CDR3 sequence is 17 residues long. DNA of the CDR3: TGCGCCAGCAGCCCTTTAGAGACTAGCGGGAGGACAGATACGCAGTATTTT. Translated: CASSPLETSGRTDTQYF.

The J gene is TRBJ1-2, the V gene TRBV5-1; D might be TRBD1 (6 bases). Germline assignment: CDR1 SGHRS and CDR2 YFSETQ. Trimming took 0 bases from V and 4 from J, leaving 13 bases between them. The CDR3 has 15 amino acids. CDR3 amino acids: CASSLGAGDGYGYTF. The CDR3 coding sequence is TGCGCCAGCAGCTTGGGAGCAGGGGACGGCTATGGCTACACCTTC.

CDR3 sequence: CASRPGYSNQPQHF. The CDR3 nucleotides are TGCGCCAGCAGACCAGGGTATAGCAATCAGCCCCAGCATTTT. This chain links TRBV10-2 with TRBJ1-5; D is possibly TRBD1 (5 bases). The V end lost 6 bases, the J end lost 0 bases, and 9 bases lay between the germline ends. The CDR3 consists of 14 residues. Germline CDR1 is WSHSY and CDR2 is SAAADI.

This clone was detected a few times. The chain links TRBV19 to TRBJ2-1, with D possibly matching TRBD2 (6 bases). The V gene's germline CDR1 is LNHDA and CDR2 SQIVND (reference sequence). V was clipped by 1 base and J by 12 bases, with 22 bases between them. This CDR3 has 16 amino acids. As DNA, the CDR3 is TGTGCCAGTAGTATAGGGTCCCAGCGGGCCATTTACGCGCAGTTCTTC. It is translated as CASSIGSQRAIYAQFF.

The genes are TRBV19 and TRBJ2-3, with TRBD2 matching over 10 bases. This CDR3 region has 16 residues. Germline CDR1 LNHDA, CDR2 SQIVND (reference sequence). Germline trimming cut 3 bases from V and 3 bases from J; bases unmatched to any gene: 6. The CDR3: CASSIPLAGATDTQYF. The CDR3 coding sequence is TGTGCCAGTAGTATTCCCCTAGCGGGAGCTACAGATACGCAGTATTTT.